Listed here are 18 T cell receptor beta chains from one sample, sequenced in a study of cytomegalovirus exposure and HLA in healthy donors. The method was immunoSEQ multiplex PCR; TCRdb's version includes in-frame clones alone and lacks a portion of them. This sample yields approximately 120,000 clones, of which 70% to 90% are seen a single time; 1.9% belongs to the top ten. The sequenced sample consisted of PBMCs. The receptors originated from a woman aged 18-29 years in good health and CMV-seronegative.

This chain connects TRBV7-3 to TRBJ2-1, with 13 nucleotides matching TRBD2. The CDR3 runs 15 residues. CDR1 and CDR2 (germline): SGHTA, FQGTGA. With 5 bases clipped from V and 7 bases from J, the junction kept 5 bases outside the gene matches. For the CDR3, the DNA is TGTGCCAGCAGCCAGGGACTAGCGGGGAGAAATGAGCAGTTCTTC. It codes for CASSQGLAGRNEQFF.

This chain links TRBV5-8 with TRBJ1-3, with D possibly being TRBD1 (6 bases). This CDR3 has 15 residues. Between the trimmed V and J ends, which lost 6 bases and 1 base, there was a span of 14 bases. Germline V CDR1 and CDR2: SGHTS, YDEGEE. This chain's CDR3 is CASNPRGASGNTIYF. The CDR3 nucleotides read TGTGCCAGCAACCCCCGGGGGGCTTCTGGAAACACCATATATTTT.

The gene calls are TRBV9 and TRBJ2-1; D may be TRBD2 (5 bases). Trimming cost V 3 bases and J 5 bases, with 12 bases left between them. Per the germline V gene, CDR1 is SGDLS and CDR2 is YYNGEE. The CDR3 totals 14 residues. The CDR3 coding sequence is TGTGCCAGCAGCGCAACTAGTCCCAACAATGAGCAGTTCTTC. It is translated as CASSATSPNNEQFF.

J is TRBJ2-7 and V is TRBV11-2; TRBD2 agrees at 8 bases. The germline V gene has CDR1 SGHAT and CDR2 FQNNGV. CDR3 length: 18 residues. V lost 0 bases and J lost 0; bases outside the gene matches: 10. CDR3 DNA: TGTGCCAGCAGCTTAGATGTGGCTCTAGCGGGTGTCTCCTACGAGCAGTACTTC. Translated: CASSLDVALAGVSYEQYF.

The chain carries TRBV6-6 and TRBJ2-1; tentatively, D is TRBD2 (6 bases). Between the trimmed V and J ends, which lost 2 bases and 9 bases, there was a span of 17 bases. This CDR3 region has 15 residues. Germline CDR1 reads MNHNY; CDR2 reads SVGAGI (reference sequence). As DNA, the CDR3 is TGTGCCAGCAGTTACCAACAAGGAGGGACCCCTGAGCAGTTCTTC. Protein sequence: CASSYQQGGTPEQFF.

The CDR3 bases are TGCGCCAGCAGCTTCGGAAGCCAAGCGGGGGGATCCTACGAGCAGTACTTC. Residues: CASSFGSQAGGSYEQYF. This chain connects TRBV5-1 to TRBJ2-7; 9 positions agree with TRBD2. CDR3 length: 17 amino acids. The germline V gene has CDR1 SGHRS and CDR2 YFSETQ. Trimming cost V 2 bases and J 1 base; bases outside gene matches: 10.

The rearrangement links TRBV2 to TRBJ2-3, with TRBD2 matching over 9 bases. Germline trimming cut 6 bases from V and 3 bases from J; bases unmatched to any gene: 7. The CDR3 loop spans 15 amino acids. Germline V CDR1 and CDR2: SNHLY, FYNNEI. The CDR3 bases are TGTGCCAGCAGAATAGCGGGAGCGGGGACAGATACGCAGTATTTT. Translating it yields CASRIAGAGTDTQYF.

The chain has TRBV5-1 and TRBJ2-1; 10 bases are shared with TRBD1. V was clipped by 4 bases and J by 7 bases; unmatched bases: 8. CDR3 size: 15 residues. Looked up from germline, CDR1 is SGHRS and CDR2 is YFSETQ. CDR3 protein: CASSATGGVNNEQFF. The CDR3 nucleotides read TGCGCCAGCAGCGCGACAGGGGGCGTTAATAATGAGCAGTTCTTC.

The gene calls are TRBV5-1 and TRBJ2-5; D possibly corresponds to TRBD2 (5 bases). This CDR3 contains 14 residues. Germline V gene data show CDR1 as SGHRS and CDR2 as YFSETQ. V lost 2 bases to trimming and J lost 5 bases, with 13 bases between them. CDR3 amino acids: CASSFRLQLETQYF. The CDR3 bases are TGCGCCAGCAGCTTTCGACTACAACTCGAGACCCAGTACTTC.

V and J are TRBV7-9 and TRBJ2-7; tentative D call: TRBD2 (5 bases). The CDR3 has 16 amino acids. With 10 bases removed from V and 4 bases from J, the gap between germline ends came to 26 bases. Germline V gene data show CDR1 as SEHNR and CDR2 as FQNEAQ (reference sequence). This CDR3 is CATRPAEGLGKYEQYF. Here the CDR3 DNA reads TGTGCCACCCGCCCAGCGGAAGGTTTGGGAAAGTACGAGCAGTACTTC.

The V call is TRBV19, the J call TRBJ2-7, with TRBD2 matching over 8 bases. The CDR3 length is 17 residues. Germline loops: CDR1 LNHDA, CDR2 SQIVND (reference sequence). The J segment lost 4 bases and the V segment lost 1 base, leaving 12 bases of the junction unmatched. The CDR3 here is CASSIGQRAGGDYEQYF. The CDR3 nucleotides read TGTGCCAGTAGTATAGGCCAGAGGGCGGGAGGCGATTACGAGCAGTACTTC.

CDR3 nucleotide sequence: TGTGCCAGCATCCCGGGACAGGGAGTCACCGGGGAGCTGTTTTTT. Residues: CASIPGQGVTGELFF. The rearrangement links TRBV2 to TRBJ2-2, with 9 bases fitting TRBD1. V shed 7 bases, J shed 4 bases, and the junction held 7 bases outside the gene matches. The CDR3 runs to 15 residues. Looked up from germline, CDR1 is SNHLY and CDR2 is FYNNEI.

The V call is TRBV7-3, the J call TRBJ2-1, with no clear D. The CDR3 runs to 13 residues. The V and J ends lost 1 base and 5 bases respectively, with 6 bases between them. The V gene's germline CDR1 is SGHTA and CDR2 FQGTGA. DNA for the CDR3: TGTGCCAGCAGCTTAATGGCCCACAATGAGCAGTTCTTC. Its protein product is CASSLMAHNEQFF. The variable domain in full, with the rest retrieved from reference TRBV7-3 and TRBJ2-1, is GAGVSQTPSNKVTEKGKYVELRCDPISGHTALYWYRQSLGQGPEFLIYFQGTGAADDSGLPNDRFFAVRPEGSVSTLKIQRTERGDSAVYLCASSLMAHNEQFFGPGTRLTVL.

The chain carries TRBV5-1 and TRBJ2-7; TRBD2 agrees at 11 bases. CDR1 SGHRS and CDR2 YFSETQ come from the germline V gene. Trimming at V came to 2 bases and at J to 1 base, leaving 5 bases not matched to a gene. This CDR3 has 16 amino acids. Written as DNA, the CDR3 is TGCGCCAGCAGCTTCCTAGCGGGGGGCCCTTCCTACGAGCAGTACTTC. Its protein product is CASSFLAGGPSYEQYF.

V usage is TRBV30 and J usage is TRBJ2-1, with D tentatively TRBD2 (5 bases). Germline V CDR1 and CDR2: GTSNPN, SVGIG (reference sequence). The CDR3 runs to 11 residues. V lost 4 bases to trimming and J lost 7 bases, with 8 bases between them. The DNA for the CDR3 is TGTGCCTGGACTAGCAGGAATGAGCAGTTCTTC. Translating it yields CAWTSRNEQFF.

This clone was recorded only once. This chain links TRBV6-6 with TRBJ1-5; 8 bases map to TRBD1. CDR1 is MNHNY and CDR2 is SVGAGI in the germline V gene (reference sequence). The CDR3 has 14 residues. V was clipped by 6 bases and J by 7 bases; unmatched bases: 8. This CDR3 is CASRTGQGGQPQHF. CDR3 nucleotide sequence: TGTGCCAGCAGAACTGGACAGGGCGGGCAGCCCCAGCATTTT.

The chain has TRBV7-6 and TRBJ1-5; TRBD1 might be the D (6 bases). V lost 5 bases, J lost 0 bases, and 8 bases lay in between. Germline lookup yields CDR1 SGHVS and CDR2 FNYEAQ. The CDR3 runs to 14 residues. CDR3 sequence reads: CASSLDSSNQPQHF. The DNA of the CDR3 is TGTGCCAGCAGCCTGGACAGTAGCAATCAGCCCCAGCATTTT.

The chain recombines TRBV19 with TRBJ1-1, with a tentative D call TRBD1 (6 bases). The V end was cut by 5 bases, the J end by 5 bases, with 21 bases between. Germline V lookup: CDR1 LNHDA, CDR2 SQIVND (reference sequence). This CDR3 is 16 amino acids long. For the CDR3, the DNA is TGTGCCAGTAGTCGGGCAGGGGCGCAAGGACGGACTGAAGCTTTCTTT. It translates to CASSRAGAQGRTEAFF.